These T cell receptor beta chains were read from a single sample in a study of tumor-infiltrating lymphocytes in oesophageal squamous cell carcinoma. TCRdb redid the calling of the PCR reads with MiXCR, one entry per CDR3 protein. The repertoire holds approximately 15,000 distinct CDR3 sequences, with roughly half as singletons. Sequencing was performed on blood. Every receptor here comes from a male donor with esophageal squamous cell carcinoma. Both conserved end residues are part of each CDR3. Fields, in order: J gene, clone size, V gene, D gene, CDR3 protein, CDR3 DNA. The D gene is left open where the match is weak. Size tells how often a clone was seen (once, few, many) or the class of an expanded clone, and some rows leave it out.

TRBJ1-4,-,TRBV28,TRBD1,CASRGGTGDFQEKLFF,TGTGCCAGCCGAGGAGGGACAGGGGATTTTCAAGAAAAACTGTTTTTT
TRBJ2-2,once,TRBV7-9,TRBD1,CASSYTDRANTGELFF,TGTGCCAGCAGCTATACGGACAGGGCAAACACCGGGGAGCTGTTTTTT
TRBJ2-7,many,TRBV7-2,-,CASSPTRAYEQYF,TGTGCCAGCAGCCCAACGAGGGCCTACGAGCAGTACTTC
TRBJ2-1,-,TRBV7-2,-,CASSLDLEQFF,TGTGCCAGCAGCTTGGACTTAGAGCAGTTCTTC
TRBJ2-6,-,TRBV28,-,CASSYYSGANVLTF,TGTGCCAGCAGTTACTACTCTGGGGCCAACGTCCTGACTTTC
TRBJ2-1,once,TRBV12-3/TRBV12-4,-,CASSSAGTGVHEQFF,TGTGCCAGCAGTTCGGCCGGGACGGGGGTCCATGAGCAGTTCTTC
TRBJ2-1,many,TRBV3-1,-,CASSLFSSYNEQFF,TGTGCCAGCAGCTTGTTCAGCTCCTACAATGAGCAGTTCTTC
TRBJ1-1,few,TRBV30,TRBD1,CAWASGTGRGDTEAFF,TGTGCCTGGGCCTCAGGGACAGGGAGAGGAGACACTGAAGCTTTCTTT
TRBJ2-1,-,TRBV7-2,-,CASSLGTGRGNEQFF,TGTGCCAGCAGCTTAGGGACAGGGAGGGGCAATGAGCAGTTCTTC
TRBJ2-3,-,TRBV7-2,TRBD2,CASSRDLAGVADTQYF,TGTGCCAGCAGCCGAGACCTAGCGGGAGTGGCAGATACGCAGTATTTT
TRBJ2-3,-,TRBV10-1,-,CASTGGHTQYF,TGCGCCAGCACCGGAGGTCATACGCAGTATTTT
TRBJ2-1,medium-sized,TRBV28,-,CASSLGGRSYNEQFF,TGTGCCAGCAGTTTAGGGGGAAGGTCCTACAATGAGCAGTTCTTC
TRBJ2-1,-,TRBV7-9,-,CASSFAGNYNEQFF,TGTGCCAGCAGCTTTGCGGGGAACTACAATGAGCAGTTCTTC
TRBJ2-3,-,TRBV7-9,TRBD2,CASSLAPSGSYTQYF,TGTGCCAGCAGCTTAGCGCCTAGCGGGAGTTATACGCAGTATTTT
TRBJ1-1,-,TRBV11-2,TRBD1,CASSEDRGYTEAFF,TGTGCCAGCAGCGAGGACAGGGGGTATACTGAAGCTTTCTTT
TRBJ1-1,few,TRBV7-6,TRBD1,CNDREGDTEAFF,TGTAATGACAGGGAAGGGGACACTGAAGCTTTCTTT
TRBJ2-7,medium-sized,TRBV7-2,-,CASRGGYEQYF,TGTGCCAGCCGAGGCGGCTACGAGCAGTACTTC
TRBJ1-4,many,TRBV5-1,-,CASSEYGEKLFF,TGCGCCAGCAGCGAATACGGCGAAAAACTGTTTTTT
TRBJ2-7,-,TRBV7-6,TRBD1,CAGSPTGGYEQYF,TGTGCCGGCAGCCCTACAGGGGGCTACGAGCAGTACTTC
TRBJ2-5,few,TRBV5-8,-,CASSFRGTSYNEQYF,TGTGCCAGCAGCTTTCGCGGGACTTCATACAATGAGCAGTACTTC
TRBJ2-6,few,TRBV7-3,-,CASSDILSGANVLTF,TGTGCCAGCAGCGATATACTTTCTGGGGCCAACGTCCTGACTTTC
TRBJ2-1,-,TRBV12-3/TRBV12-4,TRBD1,CASSPGGTGGYNEQFF,TGTGCCAGCAGTCCTGGCGGGACAGGGGGATACAATGAGCAGTTCTTC
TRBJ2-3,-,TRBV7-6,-,CASSGAYTDTQYF,TGTGCCAGCAGCGGAGCGTACACAGATACGCAGTATTTT
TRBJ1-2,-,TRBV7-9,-,CASSFSGDYGYTF,TGTGCCAGCAGCTTTTCAGGGGACTATGGCTACACCTTC
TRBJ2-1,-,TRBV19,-,CASKRSESSYNEQFF,TGTGCCAGTAAGCGGAGCGAGAGCTCCTACAATGAGCAGTTCTTC
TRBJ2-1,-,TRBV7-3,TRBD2,CASSLSGGGAEQFF,TGTGCCAGCAGCTTAAGCGGGGGGGGGGCTGAGCAGTTCTTC
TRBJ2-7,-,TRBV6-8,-,CASSLGTPRNTYEQYF,TGTGCCAGCAGTTTGGGGACTCCGCGAAATACCTACGAGCAGTACTTC
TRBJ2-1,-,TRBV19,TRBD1,CASSMGQLMGEQFF,TGTGCCAGTAGTATGGGACAGCTCATGGGTGAGCAGTTCTTC